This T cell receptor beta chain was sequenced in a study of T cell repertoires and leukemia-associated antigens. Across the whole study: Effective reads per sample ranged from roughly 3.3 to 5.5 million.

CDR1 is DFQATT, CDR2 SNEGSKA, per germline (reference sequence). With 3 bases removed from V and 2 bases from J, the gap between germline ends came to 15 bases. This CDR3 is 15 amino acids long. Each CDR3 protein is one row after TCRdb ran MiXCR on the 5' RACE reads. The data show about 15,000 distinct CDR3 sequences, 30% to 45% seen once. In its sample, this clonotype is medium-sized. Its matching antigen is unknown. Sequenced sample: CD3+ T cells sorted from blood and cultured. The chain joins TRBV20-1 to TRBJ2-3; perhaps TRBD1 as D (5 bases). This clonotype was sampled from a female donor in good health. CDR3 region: CSASSLTVNTDTQYF. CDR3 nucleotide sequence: TGCAGTGCTAGTTCCTTGACAGTAAACACAGATACGCAGTATTTT.